These T cell receptor beta chains were read from a single sample in a study of persistence of HIV-infected CD4 T cells. Clones were sequenced by immunoSEQ multiplex PCR, and TCRdb holds only the in-frame ones, with some missing. The sample yields about 40,000 clones, about 85% seen once. No antigen has been identified for these receptors. The sample here was CD4+ T cells sorted from PBMCs after approximately 18-hour stimulation, taken from a patient who received antiretroviral therapy. These TCRs come from an adult man with HIV who was CMV-seropositive. Both conserved end residues are part of each CDR3. Fields, in order: D gene, J gene, clone size, V gene, CDR3 protein, CDR3 DNA. A D gene is named only where the DNA matches it firmly. Expanded clones are given a class, and other clones once, few, many or no size at all.

d_call: .; j_call: TRBJ2-2; clone_size: .; v_call: TRBV2; cdr3_aa: CASTPRGNTGELFF; cdr3_nt: TGTGCCAGCACCCCACGGGGGAACACCGGGGAGCTGTTTTTT
d_call: .; j_call: TRBJ1-4; clone_size: once; v_call: TRBV10-3; cdr3_aa: CAISESAGEKLFF; cdr3_nt: TGTGCCATCAGTGAGTCAGCCGGTGAAAAACTGTTTTTT
d_call: .; j_call: TRBJ2-3; clone_size: .; v_call: TRBV7-2; cdr3_aa: CASSPQADTQYF; cdr3_nt: TGTGCCAGCAGCCCCCAGGCAGATACGCAGTATTTT
d_call: .; j_call: TRBJ2-3; clone_size: once; v_call: TRBV27; cdr3_aa: CASSFDGTSTDTQYF; cdr3_nt: TGTGCCAGCAGTTTCGATGGTACTAGCACAGATACGCAGTATTTT
d_call: TRBD2; j_call: TRBJ2-3; clone_size: .; v_call: TRBV7-9; cdr3_aa: CASSPNSGGLTDTQYF; cdr3_nt: TGTGCCAGCAGCCCTAATAGCGGGGGCCTCACAGATACGCAGTATTTT
d_call: .; j_call: TRBJ2-1; clone_size: .; v_call: TRBV7-2; cdr3_aa: CASSLSYRTYNEQFF; cdr3_nt: TGTGCCAGCAGCTTAAGCTACCGAACCTACAATGAGCAGTTCTTC
d_call: TRBD1; j_call: TRBJ1-1; clone_size: .; v_call: TRBV19; cdr3_aa: CASRPRQGNTEAFF; cdr3_nt: TGTGCCAGTAGACCCCGACAGGGGAACACTGAAGCTTTCTTT
d_call: TRBD1; j_call: TRBJ1-6; clone_size: .; v_call: TRBV28; cdr3_aa: CASRTGQDNSPLHF; cdr3_nt: TGTGCCAGCAGAACCGGACAGGACAATTCACCCCTCCACTTT
d_call: TRBD1; j_call: TRBJ1-1; clone_size: .; v_call: TRBV7-2; cdr3_aa: CASSVYSTGGTEAFF; cdr3_nt: TGTGCCAGCAGCGTTTACTCGACAGGGGGGACTGAAGCTTTCTTT
d_call: .; j_call: TRBJ1-4; clone_size: .; v_call: TRBV28; cdr3_aa: CASSSQIGEKLFF; cdr3_nt: TGTGCCAGCAGTTCCCAAATTGGTGAAAAACTGTTTTTT
d_call: .; j_call: TRBJ1-2; clone_size: .; v_call: TRBV27; cdr3_aa: CASSLSRGTGGYTF; cdr3_nt: TGTGCCAGCAGTTTATCGAGGGGAACGGGAGGCTACACCTTC
d_call: TRBD2; j_call: TRBJ2-2; clone_size: once; v_call: TRBV9; cdr3_aa: CARSVGGLAGGPGTGELFF; cdr3_nt: TGTGCCCGCAGCGTAGGCGGACTCGCGGGGGGGCCAGGGACCGGGGAGCTGTTTTTT
d_call: .; j_call: TRBJ1-5; clone_size: .; v_call: TRBV5-4; cdr3_aa: CASSPTPGGQPQHF; cdr3_nt: TGTGCCAGCAGCCCTACCCCTGGGGGTCAGCCCCAGCATTTT
d_call: TRBD1; j_call: TRBJ2-7; clone_size: .; v_call: TRBV24-1; cdr3_aa: CATSDGTGHPYEQYF; cdr3_nt: TGTGCCACCAGTGATGGGACAGGACATCCCTACGAGCAGTACTTC
d_call: TRBD1; j_call: TRBJ2-7; clone_size: .; v_call: TRBV5-1; cdr3_aa: CASSLVVGGAEQYF; cdr3_nt: TGCGCCAGCAGCTTGGTGGTAGGGGGCGCCGAGCAGTACTTC
d_call: .; j_call: TRBJ1-4; clone_size: .; v_call: TRBV2; cdr3_aa: CASRERSTNEKLFF; cdr3_nt: TGTGCCAGCAGGGAGAGATCAACTAATGAAAAACTGTTTTTT
d_call: .; j_call: TRBJ1-1; clone_size: .; v_call: TRBV7-8; cdr3_aa: CASSVRSGRTEAFF; cdr3_nt: TGTGCCAGCAGCGTACGCTCCGGGCGGACTGAAGCTTTCTTT
d_call: .; j_call: TRBJ2-3; clone_size: .; v_call: TRBV18; cdr3_aa: CASSPTWGITDTQYF; cdr3_nt: TGTGCCAGCTCACCAACCTGGGGAATCACAGATACGCAGTATTTT
d_call: .; j_call: TRBJ1-5; clone_size: once; v_call: TRBV5-1; cdr3_aa: CASRYFPQDNQPQHF; cdr3_nt: TGCGCCAGCCGTTACTTCCCACAGGATAATCAGCCCCAGCATTTT
d_call: .; j_call: TRBJ1-5; clone_size: .; v_call: TRBV6-1; cdr3_aa: CASSDPQGSNQPQHF; cdr3_nt: TGTGCCAGCAGTGACCCCCAGGGTAGCAATCAGCCCCAGCATTTT
d_call: .; j_call: TRBJ1-1; clone_size: .; v_call: TRBV6-5; cdr3_aa: CASSSPQGKGTEAFF; cdr3_nt: TGTGCCAGCAGCTCGCCCCAGGGTAAGGGCACTGAAGCTTTCTTT
d_call: .; j_call: TRBJ1-1; clone_size: .; v_call: TRBV19; cdr3_aa: CASRMILDTEAFF; cdr3_nt: TGTGCCAGTAGAATGATACTGGACACTGAAGCTTTCTTT
d_call: .; j_call: TRBJ2-7; clone_size: few; v_call: TRBV3-1/TRBV3-2; cdr3_aa: CASSQASRGQSLRGYEQYF; cdr3_nt: TGTGCCAGCAGCCAGGCTTCCCGCGGACAGTCCTTAAGGGGCTACGAGCAGTACTTC
d_call: .; j_call: TRBJ1-1; clone_size: .; v_call: TRBV15; cdr3_aa: CATSREATGFTEAFF; cdr3_nt: TGTGCCACCAGCAGAGAGGCCACAGGGTTCACTGAAGCTTTCTTT
d_call: .; j_call: TRBJ1-1; clone_size: .; v_call: TRBV9; cdr3_aa: CASSVGLGRGTEAFF; cdr3_nt: TGTGCCAGCAGCGTAGGGCTAGGGAGGGGTACTGAAGCTTTCTTT
d_call: .; j_call: TRBJ2-7; clone_size: .; v_call: TRBV5-4; cdr3_aa: CASSLWTSSEQYF; cdr3_nt: TGTGCCAGCAGCTTGTGGACCAGCTCCGAGCAGTACTTC
d_call: .; j_call: TRBJ2-7; clone_size: .; v_call: TRBV5-1; cdr3_aa: CASSAGDASYEQYF; cdr3_nt: TGCGCCAGCAGCGCCGGGGACGCCTCCTACGAGCAGTACTTC
d_call: TRBD1; j_call: TRBJ2-7; clone_size: .; v_call: TRBV6-5; cdr3_aa: CASSRQGSYEQYF; cdr3_nt: TGTGCCAGCAGTCGACAGGGCTCCTACGAGCAGTACTTC
d_call: .; j_call: TRBJ1-2; clone_size: .; v_call: TRBV18; cdr3_aa: CASSVEQGNLYGYTF; cdr3_nt: TGTGCCAGCTCTGTCGAACAGGGAAACCTCTATGGCTACACCTTC
d_call: .; j_call: TRBJ2-7; clone_size: .; v_call: TRBV28; cdr3_aa: CASSIQGSPSYEQYF; cdr3_nt: TGTGCCAGCAGTATACAGGGATCTCCTTCCTACGAGCAGTACTTC
d_call: .; j_call: TRBJ1-5; clone_size: .; v_call: TRBV7-2; cdr3_aa: CASSLAVDFPINQPQHF; cdr3_nt: TGTGCCAGCAGCTTAGCGGTTGACTTCCCCATCAATCAGCCCCAGCATTTT
d_call: .; j_call: TRBJ1-5; clone_size: .; v_call: TRBV7-2; cdr3_aa: CASSLFTGPDQPQHF; cdr3_nt: TGTGCCAGCAGCTTATTTACGGGCCCCGATCAGCCCCAGCATTTT
d_call: .; j_call: TRBJ1-1; clone_size: .; v_call: TRBV3-1/TRBV3-2; cdr3_aa: CASSQSPPQAFF; cdr3_nt: TGTGCCAGCAGCCAAAGCCCCCCACAAGCTTTCTTT
d_call: .; j_call: TRBJ2-4; clone_size: .; v_call: TRBV19; cdr3_aa: CASSIVGAGGAKNIQYF; cdr3_nt: TGTGCCAGTAGTATAGTCGGGGCCGGCGGAGCCAAAAACATTCAGTACTTC
d_call: .; j_call: TRBJ1-3; clone_size: .; v_call: TRBV12-3/TRBV12-4; cdr3_aa: CASSRNTIYF; cdr3_nt: TGTGCCAGCAGCAGAAACACCATATATTTT
d_call: TRBD1; j_call: TRBJ1-2; clone_size: .; v_call: TRBV6-5; cdr3_aa: CASSYLGQGALDGYTF; cdr3_nt: TGTGCCAGCAGTTACTTAGGACAGGGGGCCTTGGATGGCTACACCTTC
d_call: .; j_call: TRBJ1-5; clone_size: .; v_call: TRBV19; cdr3_aa: CASTRRGGSGNQPQHF; cdr3_nt: TGTGCCAGTACCCGTCGGGGGGGTTCAGGGAATCAGCCCCAGCATTTT
d_call: .; j_call: TRBJ1-1; clone_size: .; v_call: TRBV7-3; cdr3_aa: CASSLGRHDAPTEAFF; cdr3_nt: TGTGCCAGCAGCTTAGGTAGACACGACGCTCCCACTGAAGCTTTCTTT
d_call: TRBD1; j_call: TRBJ1-1; clone_size: few; v_call: TRBV27; cdr3_aa: CASSSRDRGWNTEAFF; cdr3_nt: TGTGCCAGCAGTTCCCGGGACAGGGGGTGGAACACTGAAGCTTTCTTT
d_call: .; j_call: TRBJ1-1; clone_size: .; v_call: TRBV28; cdr3_aa: CASRPGGLNTEAFF; cdr3_nt: TGTGCCAGCAGGCCGGGGGGACTGAACACTGAAGCTTTCTTT
d_call: .; j_call: TRBJ1-2; clone_size: few; v_call: TRBV10-2; cdr3_aa: CASRQSYGYTF; cdr3_nt: TGCGCCAGCAGACAGTCCTATGGCTACACCTTC
d_call: .; j_call: TRBJ2-4; clone_size: .; v_call: TRBV19; cdr3_aa: CASNPASAKNIQYF; cdr3_nt: TGTGCCAGTAATCCAGCCTCTGCCAAAAACATTCAGTACTTC
d_call: TRBD1; j_call: TRBJ1-6; clone_size: .; v_call: TRBV27; cdr3_aa: CASSFAGGSYNSPLHF; cdr3_nt: TGTGCCAGCAGTTTTGCAGGGGGGTCCTATAATTCACCCCTCCACTTT
d_call: .; j_call: TRBJ1-2; clone_size: .; v_call: TRBV7-6; cdr3_aa: CASSLGTENYGYTF; cdr3_nt: TGTGCCAGCAGCTTAGGTACCGAAAACTATGGCTACACCTTC
d_call: TRBD1; j_call: TRBJ1-6; clone_size: .; v_call: TRBV6-5; cdr3_aa: CASKTPGGSPLHF; cdr3_nt: TGTGCCAGCAAGACCCCAGGGGGTTCACCCCTCCACTTT
d_call: TRBD2; j_call: TRBJ2-1; clone_size: .; v_call: TRBV7-2; cdr3_aa: CASSQRLAGGQTNEQFF; cdr3_nt: TGTGCCAGCAGCCAAAGACTAGCGGGGGGGCAAACGAATGAGCAGTTCTTC
d_call: .; j_call: TRBJ1-1; clone_size: .; v_call: TRBV19; cdr3_aa: CASSPDPGPNTEAFF; cdr3_nt: TGTGCCAGTAGTCCAGACCCCGGCCCCAACACTGAAGCTTTCTTT
d_call: .; j_call: TRBJ1-2; clone_size: .; v_call: TRBV1; cdr3_aa: CTSSQVPGATPTNYGYTF; cdr3_nt: TGCACCAGCAGCCAAGTCCCAGGGGCGACGCCGACTAACTATGGCTACACCTTC
d_call: .; j_call: TRBJ2-5; clone_size: .; v_call: TRBV2; cdr3_aa: CASRLLGETQYF; cdr3_nt: TGTGCCAGCAGACTATTGGGAGAGACCCAGTACTTC
d_call: .; j_call: TRBJ1-5; clone_size: .; v_call: TRBV28; cdr3_aa: CASNGRGALNQPQHF; cdr3_nt: TGTGCCAGCAATGGACGAGGGGCCCTGAATCAGCCCCAGCATTTT
d_call: .; j_call: TRBJ2-2; clone_size: .; v_call: TRBV19; cdr3_aa: CASSVSRSTGELFF; cdr3_nt: TGTGCCAGTAGTGTTTCGAGGAGCACCGGGGAGCTGTTTTTT
d_call: TRBD1; j_call: TRBJ2-3; clone_size: once; v_call: TRBV7-9; cdr3_aa: CASSLQTGGVDTQYF; cdr3_nt: TGTGCCAGCAGCCTCCAGACAGGGGGGGTAGATACGCAGTATTTT
d_call: .; j_call: TRBJ2-3; clone_size: .; v_call: TRBV5-1; cdr3_aa: CASSLGQGSITDTQYF; cdr3_nt: TGCGCCAGCAGCTTGGGGCAGGGGAGTATCACAGATACGCAGTATTTT
d_call: TRBD1; j_call: TRBJ1-1; clone_size: .; v_call: TRBV6-5; cdr3_aa: CASSYSMGTANTEAFF; cdr3_nt: TGTGCCAGCAGTTACTCGATGGGGACAGCGAACACTGAAGCTTTCTTT
d_call: .; j_call: TRBJ1-5; clone_size: few; v_call: TRBV3-1/TRBV3-2; cdr3_aa: CASSQTATRDQPQHF; cdr3_nt: TGTGCCAGCAGTCAGACAGCGACGAGGGATCAGCCCCAGCATTTT
d_call: .; j_call: TRBJ1-2; clone_size: .; v_call: TRBV18; cdr3_aa: CASLAGQNYGYTF; cdr3_nt: TGTGCCAGCTTGGCCGGGCAGAACTATGGCTACACCTTC
d_call: TRBD1; j_call: TRBJ1-4; clone_size: .; v_call: TRBV6-5; cdr3_aa: CASSRRGLGEKLFF; cdr3_nt: TGTGCCAGCAGTCGCAGGGGGCTGGGGGAAAAACTGTTTTTT
d_call: TRBD1; j_call: TRBJ1-1; clone_size: once; v_call: TRBV9; cdr3_aa: CASSAPQGEVWNTEAFF; cdr3_nt: TGTGCCAGCAGCGCCCCCCAGGGGGAGGTGTGGAACACTGAAGCTTTCTTT
d_call: .; j_call: TRBJ1-1; clone_size: .; v_call: TRBV18; cdr3_aa: CASSPGQQTNTEAFF; cdr3_nt: TGTGCCAGCTCACCAGGACAGCAGACAAACACTGAAGCTTTCTTT
d_call: .; j_call: TRBJ1-6; clone_size: .; v_call: TRBV4-1; cdr3_aa: CASSQAGTWNSPLHF; cdr3_nt: TGCGCCAGCAGCCAGGCCGGGACCTGGAATTCACCCCTCCACTTT